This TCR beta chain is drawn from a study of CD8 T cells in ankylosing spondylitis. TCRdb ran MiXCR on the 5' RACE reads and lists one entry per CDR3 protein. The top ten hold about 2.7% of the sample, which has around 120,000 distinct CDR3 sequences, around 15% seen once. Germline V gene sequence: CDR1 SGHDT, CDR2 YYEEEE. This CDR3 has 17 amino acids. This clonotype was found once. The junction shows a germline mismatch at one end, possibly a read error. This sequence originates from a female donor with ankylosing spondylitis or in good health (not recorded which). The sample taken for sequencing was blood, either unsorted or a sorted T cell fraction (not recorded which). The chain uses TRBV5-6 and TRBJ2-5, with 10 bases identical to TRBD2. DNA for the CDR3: TGTGCCGGCAGCAATTACGGACTAGCGGTAAAGGGAGAGACCCAGTACTTC. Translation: CAGSNYGLAVKGETQYF. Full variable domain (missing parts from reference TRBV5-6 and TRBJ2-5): DAGVTQSPTHLIKTRGQQVTLRCSPKSGHDTVSWYQQALGQGPQFIFQYYEEEERQRGNFPDRFSGHQFPNYSSELNVNALLLGDSALYLCAGSNYGLAVKGETQYFGPGTRLLVL.